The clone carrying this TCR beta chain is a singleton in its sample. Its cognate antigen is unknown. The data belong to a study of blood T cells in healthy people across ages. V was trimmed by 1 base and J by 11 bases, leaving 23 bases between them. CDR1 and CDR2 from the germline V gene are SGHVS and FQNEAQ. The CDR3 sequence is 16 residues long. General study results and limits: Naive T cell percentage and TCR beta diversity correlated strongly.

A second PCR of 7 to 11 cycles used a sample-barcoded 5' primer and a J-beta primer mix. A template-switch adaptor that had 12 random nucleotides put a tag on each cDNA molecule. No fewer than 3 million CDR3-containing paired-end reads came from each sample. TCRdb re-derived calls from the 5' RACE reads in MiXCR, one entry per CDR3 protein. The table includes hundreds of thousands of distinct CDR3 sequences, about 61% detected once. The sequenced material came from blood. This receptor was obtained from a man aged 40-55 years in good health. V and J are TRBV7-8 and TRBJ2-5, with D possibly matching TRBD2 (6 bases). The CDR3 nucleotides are TGTGCCAGCAGCTTAGTCTCCCGGGACTCCTTTGGAGAGCAGTACTTC. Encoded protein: CASSLVSRDSFGEQYF.